The 20 T cell receptor beta chains presented below share a single source sample, sequenced in a study of OX40 agonist ivuxolimab in advanced cancers. TCRdb's table, derived via immunoSEQ multiplex PCR, lists solely in-frame clones and lacks some. Of 45,000 to 55,000 clones listed, 83% are singletons. This specimen consisted of CD4+ or CD8+ T cells sorted from blood, obtained in a trial of the OX40 agonist ivuxolimab. These receptors were taken from an adult with an advanced solid tumor such as melanoma, head and neck, liver or kidney cancer.

V gene TRBV2 combines with J gene TRBJ2-1; 9 nucleotides match TRBD1. The CDR3 covers 14 residues. CDR1 and CDR2 (germline): SNHLY, FYNNEI. J gave up 6 bases and V 6 bases, and 6 bases lay outside the gene matches. The CDR3 region is CASSRDRVGNEQFF. The CDR3 DNA follows: TGTGCCAGCAGCCGGGACAGGGTGGGCAATGAGCAGTTCTTC.

A single count supports this clone. The chain joins TRBV7-3 to TRBJ2-2; TRBD2 aligns across 7 bases. The V segment lost 1 base and the J segment 0 bases; nucleotides outside the gene matches: 2. The CDR3 is made up of 16 amino acids. Germline-derived CDR1 and CDR2 are SGHTA and FQGTGA. CDR3 bases: TGTGCCAGCAGCTTAAATAGCGGGTCGAACACCGGGGAGCTGTTTTTT. Translating it yields CASSLNSGSNTGELFF.

CDR3 amino acids: CASSQEKVAETQYF. CDR3 DNA sequence: TGTGCCAGCAGCCAAGAGAAGGTAGCGGAGACCCAGTACTTC. The chain couples TRBV4-2 to TRBJ2-5; D may be TRBD2 (5 bases). This CDR3 contains 14 residues. The V and J ends lost 0 bases and 5 bases respectively, with 10 bases between them. The V gene's germline CDR1 is LGHNA and CDR2 YNFKEQ.

The chain links TRBV2 to TRBJ1-5; D unresolved. Trimming pared 8 bases from V and 2 bases from J, leaving 13 bases between. This CDR3 is 14 amino acids long. Germline CDR1 and CDR2: SNHLY and FYNNEI. As DNA, the CDR3 is TGTGCCAGCGGGCAGGAGGTAGGCAATCAGCCCCAGCATTTT. It specifies CASGQEVGNQPQHF. The variable domain in full, with the rest retrieved from reference TRBV2 and TRBJ1-5, is EPEVTQTPSHQVTQMGQEVILRCVPISNHLYFYWYRQILGQKVEFLVSFYNNEISEKSEIFDDQFSVERPDGSNFTLKIRSTKLEDSAMYFCASGQEVGNQPQHFGDGTRLSIL.

The chain employs TRBV25-1 and TRBJ2-7, with 7 bases lining up with TRBD1. V trimming: 6 bases; J trimming: 2 bases; junction bases outside the gene matches: 4. Germline CDR1 MGHDK, CDR2 SYGVNS. CDR3 length equals 13 residues. CDR3 sequence (DNA): TGTGCCAGCAGAGACAGGGTAACCTACGAGCAGTACTTC. Protein: CASRDRVTYEQYF.

The chain links TRBV5-1 to TRBJ2-5; 8 nucleotides match TRBD2. The CDR3 contains 15 residues. V was pared by 6 bases and J by 1 base, with 8 bases of the junction left unmatched. CDR1 and CDR2 from the germline V gene are SGHRS and YFSETQ. The DNA of the CDR3 is TGCGCCAGCAAAGCGGGAGCGCTCCCCCAAGAGACCCAGTACTTC. The encoded protein is CASKAGALPQETQYF.

The chain links TRBV5-6 to TRBJ1-2; D is ambiguous. The germline V gene encodes CDR1 SGHDT and CDR2 YYEEEE. Trimming removed 0 bases at V and 4 bases at J, with 10 bases between. The CDR3 is 14 residues long. As DNA, the CDR3 is TGTGCCAGCAGCTTGGGGCCAGACCTCTATGGCTACACCTTC. This encodes CASSLGPDLYGYTF.

CDR3 loop: CASSLGGFSYEQYF. CDR3 DNA sequence: TGTGCCAGCAGCTTAGGCGGGTTCTCCTACGAGCAGTACTTC. The genes are TRBV7-2 and TRBJ2-7, with D possibly matching TRBD2 (5 bases). From germline, CDR1 is SGHTA and CDR2 FQGNSA. Deletions cut 1 base from V and 0 bases from J, with 7 bases between. CDR3 size: 14 residues.

V and J are TRBV19 and TRBJ1-4; a weak D match, TRBD1 (5 bases). V was shortened by 5 bases and J by 3 bases, with 13 bases between the two germline ends. Germline lookup yields CDR1 LNHDA and CDR2 SQIVND (reference sequence). The CDR3 length is 15 residues. The CDR3 sequence: CASSPGRRPNEKLFF. In DNA form, the CDR3 reads TGTGCCAGTAGTCCGGGACGGAGACCTAATGAAAAACTGTTTTTT.

The gene calls are TRBV19 and TRBJ2-4; D possibly corresponds to TRBD2 (5 bases). The length of the CDR3 is 16 residues. V lost 7 bases, J lost 0 bases, and 16 bases lay in between. CDR1 is LNHDA, CDR2 SQIVND, per germline (reference sequence). The DNA for the CDR3 is TGTGCCAGTAATCTACAAGGAGGTTTAGCCAAAAACATTCAGTACTTC. Residues: CASNLQGGLAKNIQYF.

CDR3 nucleotides: TGTGCCAGCAGCTTAGAGCCAGGGGTTGTCTATGGCTACACCTTC. It yields the protein CASSLEPGVVYGYTF. The chain couples TRBV7-2 to TRBJ1-2, with TRBD1 as a possible D gene (6 bases). V was clipped by 1 base and J by 4 bases, with 13 bases between them. The CDR3 loop spans 15 amino acids. CDR1 and CDR2 (germline): SGHTA, FQGNSA.

The genes are TRBV6-5 and TRBJ1-1; a weak D match, TRBD1 (6 bases). There are 13 residues in the CDR3. The germline V and J ends were trimmed by 6 bases and 2 bases, with 10 bases remaining between them. Germline assignment: CDR1 MNHEY and CDR2 SVGAGI. CDR3 region: CASSGGGNTEAFF. The CDR3 bases are TGTGCCAGCAGCGGGGGGGGCAACACTGAAGCTTTCTTT.

The V and J genes are TRBV18 and TRBJ2-3; D is ambiguous. V was shortened by 6 bases and J by 1 base, with 17 bases between the two germline ends. The CDR3 runs 16 residues. Per the germline V gene, CDR1 is KGHSH and CDR2 is LQKENI. The CDR3 is CASSQTRVKGTDTQYF. The CDR3 nucleotides read TGTGCCAGCTCGCAAACAAGGGTCAAGGGCACAGATACGCAGTATTTT.

This clone was seen just once. V usage is TRBV6-1 and J usage is TRBJ1-2; D ambiguous. CDR1 is MNHNS, CDR2 SASEGT, per germline. This CDR3 contains 13 residues. V was shortened by 7 bases and J by 6 bases, with 15 bases between the two germline ends. The CDR3 here is CASKLLVRDGYTF. CDR3 sequence (DNA): TGTGCCAGCAAACTCCTCGTTAGGGATGGCTACACCTTC.

The chain employs TRBV2 and TRBJ1-3; 10 bases map to TRBD1. V lost 4 bases to trimming and J lost 3 bases; unmatched junction nucleotides: 3. This CDR3 comprises 15 residues. Looked up from germline, CDR1 is SNHLY and CDR2 is FYNNEI. CDR3 bases: TGTGCCAGCAGTGCGGACAGGGGGAATGGAAACACCATATATTTT. It translates to CASSADRGNGNTIYF. Combining the CDR3 with reference TRBV2 and TRBJ1-3 gives the whole variable domain EPEVTQTPSHQVTQMGQEVILRCVPISNHLYFYWYRQILGQKVEFLVSFYNNEISEKSEIFDDQFSVERPDGSNFTLKIRSTKLEDSAMYFCASSADRGNGNTIYFGEGSWLTVV.

This sequence joins TRBV7-8 and TRBJ2-1; no clear D. CDR3 length: 15 amino acids. Between the trimmed V and J ends, which lost 5 bases and 6 bases, there was a span of 17 bases. The germline gives CDR1 SGHVS, CDR2 FQNEAQ. The CDR3 DNA is TGTGCCAGCAGCGCCCCTCGAACATTGGTCAATGAGCAGTTCTTC. This gives the protein CASSAPRTLVNEQFF.

The rearrangement joins TRBV6-5 to TRBJ2-7; TRBD1 agrees at 9 bases. Trimming removed 0 bases from V and 4 bases from J; junction bases left unmatched: 1. The CDR3 sequence is 14 residues long. Germline CDR1 and CDR2: MNHEY and SVGAGI. The CDR3, as DNA: TGTGCCAGCAGTTACTCGGGGACAGGGTACGAGCAGTACTTC. This translates into CASSYSGTGYEQYF.

The rearrangement uses TRBV7-2 and TRBJ2-2; D uncertain. There are 12 residues in the CDR3. Germline CDR1 and CDR2: SGHTA and FQGNSA. V lost 6 bases and J lost 2, with 4 bases in between. CDR3 sequence: CASSPNTGELFF. CDR3 nucleotides: TGTGCCAGCAGTCCTAACACCGGGGAGCTGTTTTTT.

The sample holds one count of this clone. The CDR3 loop reads CAWSPWTAQANSPLHF. The CDR3 DNA is TGTGCCTGGAGCCCATGGACAGCCCAAGCCAATTCACCCCTCCACTTT. This chain uses TRBV30 with TRBJ1-6; a possible D gene is TRBD1 (6 bases). In germline, CDR1 is GTSNPN, CDR2 SVGIG (reference sequence). The CDR3 has 16 residues. Trimming cost V 3 bases and J 7 bases, with 19 bases left between them.

The chain uses TRBV7-2 and TRBJ2-7; D is ambiguous. The V gene lost 5 bases and the J gene lost 3 bases, with 11 bases spanning the gap. The CDR3 runs to 13 residues. From germline, CDR1 is SGHTA and CDR2 FQGNSA. CDR3 DNA: TGTGCCAGCAGCCGTCGCGCGGTCTACGAGCAGTACTTC. Protein product: CASSRRAVYEQYF.